These 15 T cell receptor beta chains were all obtained from the same sample, sequenced in a study of OX40 agonist ivuxolimab in advanced cancers. Libraries were prepared by immunoSEQ multiplex PCR; TCRdb keeps only in-frame clonotypes and omits some of them. Of about 49,000 clones listed, about four fifths are singletons. The sequencing used CD4+ or CD8+ T cells sorted from blood, collected in a trial of the OX40 agonist ivuxolimab. These receptors all come from an adult with an advanced solid tumor such as melanoma, head and neck, liver or kidney cancer.

This clone was counted a single time. The chain has TRBV30 and TRBJ2-1; D is perhaps TRBD2 (6 bases). Germline CDR1 GTSNPN, CDR2 SVGIG (reference sequence). The CDR3 sequence is 13 residues long. The ends were cut back, 4 bases at V and 9 bases at J, with 16 bases in the middle. CDR3 sequence reads: CAWKGGPLVEQFF. Here the CDR3 DNA reads TGTGCCTGGAAGGGAGGCCCTTTGGTTGAGCAGTTCTTC.

The genes are TRBV5-1 and TRBJ2-3; D gene ambiguous. The CDR3 loop spans 14 amino acids. Germline values: CDR1 SGHRS, CDR2 YFSETQ. V was cut by 0 bases and J by 0 bases, with 5 bases left in between. This CDR3 reads CASSLDSSTDTQYF. The CDR3 DNA sequence: TGCGCCAGCAGCTTGGACAGCAGCACAGATACGCAGTATTTT.

The V call is TRBV15, the J call TRBJ1-1; TRBD1 might be the D (5 bases). Trimming pared 8 bases from V and 1 base from J, leaving 11 bases between. The CDR3 loop spans 13 amino acids. The germline CDR1 and CDR2 sequences are LNHNV and YYDKDF (reference sequence). The CDR3 nucleotides read TGTGCCACCCAACAGGTCCCGAACACTGAAGCTTTCTTT. This gives the protein CATQQVPNTEAFF. The entire variable domain, with the rest obtained from reference TRBV15 and TRBJ1-1, is as follows: DAMVIQNPRYQVTQFGKPVTLSCSQTLNHNVMYWYQQKSSQAPKLLFHYYDKDFNNEADTPDNFQSRRPNTSFCFLDIRSPGLGDTAMYLCATQQVPNTEAFFGQGTRLTVV.

The chain is built from TRBV14 and TRBJ1-1; 8 positions match TRBD1. Trimming took 0 bases from V and 0 from J; bases not matched to a gene: 3. CDR1 SGHDN and CDR2 FVKESK come from the germline V gene. The CDR3 runs to 16 residues. The CDR3 sequence is CASSQDPGGMNTEAFF. The CDR3 DNA reads TGTGCCAGCAGCCAAGACCCAGGGGGCATGAACACTGAAGCTTTCTTT. Full variable domain (missing parts from reference TRBV14 and TRBJ1-1): EAGVTQFPSHSVIEKGQTVTLRCDPISGHDNLYWYRRVMGKEIKFLLHFVKESKQDESGMPNNRFLAERTGGTYSTLKVQPAELEDSGVYFCASSQDPGGMNTEAFFGQGTRLTVV.

The table lists this clone with a count of one. The chain couples TRBV6-6 to TRBJ2-7; a weak D match, TRBD1 (6 bases). CDR3 size: 12 residues. Trimming took off 5 bases at V and 3 bases at J, with 8 bases between the two ends. The germline V gene has CDR1 MNHNY and CDR2 SVGAGI (reference sequence). CDR3 coding DNA: TGTGCCAGCAGTGACAGGTTCTACGAGCAGTACTTC. This translates into CASSDRFYEQYF.

The CDR3 nucleotides read TGTGCCAGTAGATCCCCTACAGGGGTGAACACTGAAGCTTTCTTT. Its translation: CASRSPTGVNTEAFF. The J gene is TRBJ1-1, the V gene TRBV19; 7 positions agree with TRBD1. The CDR3 is 15 amino acids. From germline, CDR1 is LNHDA and CDR2 SQIVND (reference sequence). V lost 6 bases, J lost 0 bases, and 7 bases stayed unmatched.

As concerns this clone: This CDR3 is also generated by other DNA sequences in the sample. CDR3 sequence reads: CASSSGLGTEAFF. The CDR3, as DNA: TGTGCCAGCAGCTCCGGCCTAGGAACTGAAGCTTTCTTT. The J gene is TRBJ1-1, the V gene TRBV5-6; D remains ambiguous. This CDR3 has 13 residues. Germline CDR1 and CDR2: SGHDT and YYEEEE. V lost 3 bases and J 5 bases, leaving 11 bases between the germline ends. Full variable domain (outside the CDR3, taken from reference TRBV5-6 and TRBJ1-1): DAGVTQSPTHLIKTRGQQVTLRCSPKSGHDTVSWYQQALGQGPQFIFQYYEEEERQRGNFPDRFSGHQFPNYSSELNVNALLLGDSALYLCASSSGLGTEAFFGQGTRLTVV.

The rearrangement links TRBV19 to TRBJ1-1; D gene unclear. This CDR3 spans 13 amino acids. The ends were cut back, 4 bases at V and 7 bases at J, with 13 bases in the middle. Germline loops: CDR1 LNHDA, CDR2 SQIVND (reference sequence). In DNA form, the CDR3 reads TGTGCCAGTAGTAAAAATCCAGGTGGTGAAGCTTTCTTT. As protein: CASSKNPGGEAFF.

The V call is TRBV27, the J call TRBJ1-2; unclear D gene. V was shortened by 0 bases and J by 4 bases, with 12 bases between the two germline ends. The CDR3 is made up of 15 amino acids. From germline, CDR1 is MNHEY and CDR2 SMNVEV (reference sequence). The CDR3 sequence: CASSLSWPNTYGYTF. In nucleotides, the CDR3 is TGTGCCAGCAGTTTATCCTGGCCTAACACCTATGGCTACACCTTC.

CDR3 sequence reads: CASSLAISQGGTEAFF. CDR3 nucleotide sequence: TGTGCCAGCAGCTTAGCCATCTCCCAGGGTGGGACTGAAGCTTTCTTT. This sequence joins TRBV11-1 and TRBJ1-1; maybe TRBD1 (5 bases). The CDR3 is 16 residues long. Trimming removed 0 bases at V and 5 bases at J, with 16 bases between. CDR1 and CDR2 from the germline V gene are SGHAT and FQDESV (reference sequence).

The rearrangement joins TRBV15 to TRBJ1-4, with D tentatively TRBD1 (5 bases). This CDR3 is built from 14 residues. V was trimmed by 5 bases and J by 3 bases, leaving 10 bases between them. Germline V gives CDR1 LNHNV, CDR2 YYDKDF (reference sequence). CDR3 sequence: CATSRQGSNEKLFF. CDR3 DNA: TGTGCCACCAGCCGCCAGGGATCTAATGAAAAACTGTTTTTT.

This clone counts as medium-sized. The chain combines TRBV11-2 with TRBJ2-7, with 8 bases fitting TRBD1. The CDR3 is 13 residues long. Germline CDR1 is SGHAT and CDR2 is FQNNGV. J gave up 2 bases and V 5 bases, and 2 bases lay outside the gene matches. CDR3 residues: CASSPGQAYEQYF. The DNA for the CDR3 is TGTGCCAGCAGCCCGGGACAGGCCTACGAGCAGTACTTC.

This clone was detected only a few times. The chain couples TRBV5-4 to TRBJ2-6; D unresolved. Deletions cut 0 bases from V and 2 bases from J, with 6 bases between. The CDR3 contains 15 residues. CDR1 and CDR2 from the germline V gene are SGHNT and YYREEE (reference sequence). CDR3 protein: CASSLVGTGANVLTF. The CDR3 bases are TGTGCCAGCAGCTTGGTTGGGACTGGGGCCAACGTCCTGACTTTC.

CDR3 protein: CASSPSLTNRGELFF. CDR3 nucleotides: TGCGCCAGCAGCCCGTCCCTCACCAACCGAGGGGAGCTGTTTTTT. The V gene is TRBV5-1, the J gene TRBJ2-2; D remains unclear. CDR1 is SGHRS, CDR2 YFSETQ, per germline. V dropped 4 bases and J dropped 8 bases, with 18 bases sitting between them. The CDR3 is 15 amino acids.

This rearrangement joins TRBV27 to TRBJ2-7; TRBD2 agrees at 11 bases. The CDR3 is 14 residues long. V lost 5 bases, J lost 3 bases, and 3 bases stayed unmatched. From germline, CDR1 is MNHEY and CDR2 SMNVEV (reference sequence). CDR3 coding DNA: TGTGCCAGCAGTCTAGCGGGAGGATTCTACGAGCAGTACTTC. This codes for CASSLAGGFYEQYF.